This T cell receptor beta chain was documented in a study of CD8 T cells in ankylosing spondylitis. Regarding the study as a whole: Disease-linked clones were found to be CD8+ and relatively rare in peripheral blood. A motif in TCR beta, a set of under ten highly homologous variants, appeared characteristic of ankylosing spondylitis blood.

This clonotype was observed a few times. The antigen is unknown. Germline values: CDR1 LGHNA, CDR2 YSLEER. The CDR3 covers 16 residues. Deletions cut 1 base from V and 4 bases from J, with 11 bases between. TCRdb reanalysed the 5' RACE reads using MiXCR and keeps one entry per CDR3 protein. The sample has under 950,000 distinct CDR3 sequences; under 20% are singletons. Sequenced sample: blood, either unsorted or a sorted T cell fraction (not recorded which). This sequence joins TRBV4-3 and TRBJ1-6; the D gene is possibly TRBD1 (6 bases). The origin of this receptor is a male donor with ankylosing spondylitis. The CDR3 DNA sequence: TGCGCCAGCAGCCAAGCGTTCAGGGGTTATAATTCACCCCTCCACTTT. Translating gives CASSQAFRGYNSPLHF.